Presented here are 7 T cell receptor beta chains from one specimen sequenced in a study of cytomegalovirus exposure and HLA in healthy donors. PCR employed 60 Vbeta and 13 Jbeta primers. Clones were sequenced by immunoSEQ multiplex PCR, and TCRdb holds only the in-frame ones, with some missing. The listing contains some 51,000 clones. The material sequenced was PBMCs. Every receptor here comes from a man aged 45-60 years in good health and CMV-seropositive.

V and J are TRBV27 and TRBJ2-4; D perhaps matches TRBD1 (6 bases). Looked up from germline, CDR1 is MNHEY and CDR2 is SMNVEV (reference sequence). The V and J ends lost 5 bases and 10 bases respectively, with 15 bases between them. This CDR3 comprises 13 residues. The CDR3 here is CASSPGQLGIQYF. CDR3 sequence (DNA): TGTGCCAGCAGTCCGGGACAATTGGGAATTCAGTACTTC.

This chain uses TRBV2 with TRBJ1-4, with 9 positions matching TRBD1. Germline assignment: CDR1 SNHLY and CDR2 FYNNEI. CDR3 length equals 15 residues. Germline trimming cut 10 bases from V and 5 bases from J; bases unmatched to any gene: 11. CDR3 nucleotides: TGTGCCACCTGTCCCGGGACAGGGTTCAATGAAAAACTGTTTTTT. Translation gives CATCPGTGFNEKLFF.

This chain uses TRBV18 with TRBJ1-5, with 9 positions matching TRBD1. There are 15 residues in the CDR3. V was pared by 3 bases and J by 6 bases, with 6 bases of the junction left unmatched. Germline CDR1 is KGHSH and CDR2 is LQKENI. CDR3 region: CASSPGQGGSQPQHF. The CDR3 DNA sequence: TGTGCCAGCTCACCGGGACAGGGCGGGAGTCAGCCCCAGCATTTT.

This chain connects TRBV4-3 to TRBJ2-1, with 14 bases aligning to TRBD2. J was trimmed by 2 bases and V by 4 bases; bases with no gene match: 7. The V gene's germline CDR1 is LGHNA and CDR2 YSLEER. The CDR3 length is 18 residues. The CDR3 protein is CASSRGTSGGGPYNEQFF. The DNA for the CDR3 is TGCGCCAGCAGCCGTGGGACTAGCGGGGGAGGACCCTACAATGAGCAGTTCTTC.

The chain joins TRBV6-5 to TRBJ1-2, with 10 positions matching TRBD1. With 7 bases clipped from V and 4 bases from J, the junction kept 6 bases outside the gene matches. CDR1 is MNHEY, CDR2 SVGAGI, per germline. This CDR3 has 14 amino acids. The DNA of the CDR3 is TGTGCCAGCATCAAGACAGGGGGCCTCTATGGCTACACCTTC. It translates to CASIKTGGLYGYTF.

V usage is TRBV4-3 and J usage is TRBJ2-3; 8 positions match TRBD2. The CDR3 runs 17 residues. CDR1 is LGHNA and CDR2 is YSLEER in the germline V gene. Germline trimming cut 0 bases from V and 5 bases from J; bases unmatched to any gene: 10. The CDR3 reads CASSQDRGSGGVDTQYF. The CDR3 DNA reads TGCGCCAGCAGCCAAGATCGAGGCTCCGGGGGGGTAGATACGCAGTATTTT.

This rearrangement joins TRBV23-1 to TRBJ2-4; D is perhaps TRBD2 (5 bases). TRBV23-1 has ORF status, its function being uncertain. Trimming took 0 bases from V and 5 from J, leaving 11 bases between them. CDR3 size: 15 residues. Here the CDR3 reads CASSQSRAVENIQYF. CDR3 bases: TGCGCCAGCAGTCAATCGAGGGCGGTCGAAAACATTCAGTACTTC.